The 6 T cell receptor beta chains below all came from one sample that was sequenced in a study of cytomegalovirus exposure and HLA in healthy donors. Vbeta (60) and Jbeta (13) primers were used in the PCR. Some clones are missing from TCRdb's copy, which holds only in-frame ones; the method was immunoSEQ multiplex PCR. The sample yields about 110,000 clones, roughly 68% seen once. Sequenced input: PBMCs. The receptor source for this set is a woman aged 25 to 39 in good health and CMV-seronegative.

This clone is a singleton in its sample. This chain uses TRBV5-6 with TRBJ2-6, with D unclear. This CDR3 spans 15 amino acids. CDR1 is SGHDT, CDR2 YYEEEE, per germline. V shed 0 bases and J shed 1 base, with 5 bases lying between them. In DNA, the CDR3 is TGTGCCAGCAGCTTGGGAGGATCTGGGGCCAACGTCCTGACTTTC. This gives the protein CASSLGGSGANVLTF.

For the CDR3, the DNA is TGTGCCAGCAGGTTGACAGGGACCTCCTCTGGGGCCAACGTCCTGACTTTC. Its protein is CASRLTGTSSGANVLTF. The chain employs TRBV7-3 and TRBJ2-6, with 7 bases fitting TRBD1. V lost 6 bases and J lost 0; bases outside the gene matches: 8. The germline gives CDR1 SGHTA, CDR2 FQGTGA. This CDR3 is built from 17 residues.

The chain links TRBV5-1 to TRBJ1-1, with D maybe TRBD1 (5 bases). The CDR3 is 16 residues long. Trimming stripped 5 bases from V and 4 bases from J, with 21 bases between. CDR1 is SGHRS, CDR2 YFSETQ, per germline. The CDR3 protein is CASSPSLTDGSTEAFF. The CDR3 region has the DNA TGCGCCAGCAGTCCAAGTTTGACAGACGGGAGCACTGAAGCTTTCTTT.

The gene calls are TRBV28 and TRBJ2-7, with 10 bases matching TRBD1. This CDR3 contains 13 residues. The V and J ends lost 6 bases and 2 bases, in that order; junction bases with no gene match: 1. Germline V gene lookup returns CDR1 MDHEN and CDR2 SYDVKM. For the CDR3, the DNA is TGTGCCAGCAGAGGGACAGGGGCCTACGAGCAGTACTTC. It codes for CASRGTGAYEQYF.

The rearrangement links TRBV29-1 to TRBJ2-1; tentative D call: TRBD2 (5 bases). Germline CDR1 SQVTM, CDR2 ANQGSEA. The CDR3 sequence is 15 residues long. V shed 6 bases and J shed 2 bases, with 17 bases lying between them. CDR3 region: CSVGEVRVTYNEQFF. The CDR3 bases are TGCAGCGTGGGAGAGGTCCGGGTTACCTACAATGAGCAGTTCTTC.

The chain couples TRBV30 to TRBJ1-5; no firm D call. The V end lost 0 bases, the J end lost 3 bases, and 21 bases lay between the germline ends. This CDR3 region has 18 residues. Germline CDR1 GTSNPN, CDR2 SVGIG (reference sequence). The CDR3 sequence is CAWSVSGPWPGDNQPQHF. The CDR3 nucleotides are TGTGCCTGGAGTGTATCGGGCCCATGGCCCGGGGACAATCAGCCCCAGCATTTT.